This T cell receptor beta chain was recovered during a study of cytomegalovirus exposure and HLA in healthy donors. Study outcomes and limitations: No immune exposure information besides CMV serostatus was available. Later on, a genetic analysis was performed. It linked a missense variant in DCLRE1C with V- and J-gene trimming of TCR beta.

Primers included in the PCR were 60 Vbeta and 13 Jbeta primers. Under the authors' procedure: A later analysis tallied 87 million or so unique TCR beta chains, roughly 11 million of them shared. Clones were sequenced by immunoSEQ multiplex PCR, and TCRdb holds only the in-frame ones, with some missing. V, J and clone size were drawn from that table, and D and trimming were deduced from the DNA. The sample contains approximately 210,000 clones, 82% of which appear only once. About this clone: Its cognate antigen is unknown.

V dropped 6 bases and J dropped 6 bases, with 18 bases sitting between them. This CDR3 has 15 residues. CDR1 and CDR2 (germline): SNHLY, FYNNEI. The receptor was isolated from a man aged 35 to 55 in good health and CMV-seropositive. The chain employs TRBV2 and TRBJ2-1; D is possibly TRBD2 (6 bases). The sequenced sample was PBMCs. CDR3 sequence (DNA): TGTGCCAGCAGAGAGACTAGGGGCGGGGTCAATGAGCAGTTCTTC. Its translation is CASRETRGGVNEQFF.